This TCR delta chain was found in a study of γδ T cells in repeated Plasmodium falciparum infection. Study context: Over around 630 days, donors received four mosquito-bite P. falciparum NF54 infections. Broader study findings: Compared with Australian children, Malian Vdelta2-negative repertoires seemed more clonal, less diverse, less shared.

TCRdb called clones from the multiplex PCR reads again using CATT. Of approximately 93,000 delta-chain clones in the sample, 0.75% to 1% were seen once. On this clone itself: Its antigen is currently unknown. Translating this DNA gives a protein that differs at residue 5 from the TCRdb one, which belongs to a much larger clone; a read error is likely, and the protein shown is this translation.

Vgamma9/Vdelta2+ and Vdelta2-negative gammadelta T cells were flow-sorted from PBMC for bulk sequencing. The V and J ends lost 3 bases and 0 bases respectively, with 22 bases between them. The CDR3 sequence is 19 residues long. CDR1 GEAIGNYY and CDR2 EKD come from the germline V gene. What was sequenced was gamma-delta T cells from blood. The chain is built from TRDV2 and TRDJ2; D uncertain. The receptor comes from a pool of human donors (malaria-infected and uninfected, not separated). CDR3 loop: CACDAVGPVPRPLTAQLFF. The CDR3 nucleotides read TGTGCCTGTGACGCCGTTGGTCCCGTCCCCCGCCCTTTGACAGCACAACTCTTCTTT.